The following is a T cell receptor (beta chain) sequence with its context. This clonotype turned up a few times. The antigen it recognizes is unknown. There are no base qualities to consult, and no much larger clone falls within one base. Clipping removes 2 bases from V and 1 base from J, with 17 as the unmatched junction base count. Inclusive of the bounding cysteine and phenylalanine, the CDR3 is 21 residues long. Only the CDR3 part of the read is kept: 63 bases, read in frame from the first base. Per the germline V gene, SGDLS is the CDR1 and YYNGEE is the CDR2. These data belong to a study of CD8 T cells in Susac syndrome (dated by TCRdb to the late 2010s). Study-level background: Repertoire sequencing was used to test whether CD8+ T cell activation and differentiation in Susac syndrome was antigen driven. The clonality of the CD8+ T cell repertoire was compared across approximately 11 healthy donors, 14 Susac syndrome patients and 15 multiple sclerosis patients. General findings and caveats noted by the study authors: The number of individuals in the TCR sequencing and HLA analysis was recognized as being relatively small.

High-throughput TCR beta sequencing profiled peripheral blood CD8+ and CD4+ T cells from healthy donors, Susac syndrome patients and multiple sclerosis patients. Multiple sclerosis controls were treatment-naive patients with stable or active relapsing-remitting disease fulfilling revised McDonald criteria. Bulk CD8+ and CD4+ T cells were purified magnetically by negative isolation, whereas CD8+ TEMRA cells were enriched by FACS. Blood was collected in EDTA tubes and processed within 24 hours, with PBMCs isolated through density gradient centrifugation. PBMCs intended for TCR sequencing were cryopreserved in liquid nitrogen and were subsequently thawed in a 37 degrees C water bath. Purity of sorted or isolated CD4+, CD8+ and CD8+ TEMRA cells was at least 90%. RNA was extracted with the RNeasy kit and roughly 0.45 to 1 ug was reverse transcribed using random hexamers. The immunoSEQ multiplex PCR assay, which covers 54 Vbeta and 13 Jbeta segments, was used to amplify TCR beta CDR3 regions. PCR amplification bias was corrected by using a synthetic template baseline for primer optimization and computational correction. The authors' pipeline ran thus. Reads were assigned to V, D and J genes according to IMGT and analyzed in immunoSEQ Analyzer, with only productive sequences retained. To calculate clonality, Shannon entropy was normalized by log2 of the number of productive unique sequences and then subtracted from one. For each patient and control, public and private clones were evaluated within the 100 most prevalent clones. Clones were defined as Susac-specific when absent from the healthy and MS cohorts, from fewer than 1,300 published viral clones and from other ImmuneACCESS disease sequences. TCRdb reworked the public reads: Q25 trimming with fastp, MiXCR clone assembly, productive beta chains retained. CDR3 protein sequences are deduplicated, and each keeps its most common genes and DNA. TCRdb's processing, not the authors', yielded these V and J calls. The sample table holds 130,000 or so distinct CDR3 sequences, of which around 75% were seen once. Of the sample, 0.5% to 0.65% falls within the top ten clones.

The clonotype originates from a human donor with multiple sclerosis. This sequence uses TRBV9 and TRBJ2-3; 12 junctional bases match TRBD2. The sample taken for sequencing was CD8+ T cells from PBMCs. The sequence in DNA is TGTGCCAGCAGCGTGCGTGACGGACTAGCGGGACGGGCGGTCGGCACAGATACGCAGTATTTT. The encoded protein is CASSVRDGLAGRAVGTDTQYF.